This T cell receptor (beta chain) was captured in a study of radiotherapy plus CTLA-4 blockade in lung cancer. Across the study: Objective responses were recorded in about 18% of patients, with disease control recorded in 30% to 35%.

General study points: Response, reportedly, was best predicted by interferon-beta along with early blood T cell clone dynamics.

Of note for this clone: Its specificity is unknown.

The CDR3 has 16 amino acids. Germline loops: CDR1 SGDLS, CDR2 YYNGEE. V trimming: 3 bases; J trimming: 0 bases; junction bases outside the gene matches: 4. Some clones are missing from TCRdb's copy, which holds only in-frame ones; the method was immunoSEQ multiplex PCR. The sample yields tens of thousands of clones, about four fifths seen once. The source was peripheral blood, collected from a patient treated with radiotherapy plus ipilimumab. The receptor was isolated from a human donor with non-small cell lung cancer that progressed on radiotherapy plus ipilimumab. The J gene is TRBJ1-3, the V gene TRBV9, with 9 positions matching TRBD1. The CDR3 DNA follows: TGTGCCAGCAGCGCCACGACAGGGGGCTCTGGAAACACCATATATTTT. Translating it yields CASSATTGGSGNTIYF.